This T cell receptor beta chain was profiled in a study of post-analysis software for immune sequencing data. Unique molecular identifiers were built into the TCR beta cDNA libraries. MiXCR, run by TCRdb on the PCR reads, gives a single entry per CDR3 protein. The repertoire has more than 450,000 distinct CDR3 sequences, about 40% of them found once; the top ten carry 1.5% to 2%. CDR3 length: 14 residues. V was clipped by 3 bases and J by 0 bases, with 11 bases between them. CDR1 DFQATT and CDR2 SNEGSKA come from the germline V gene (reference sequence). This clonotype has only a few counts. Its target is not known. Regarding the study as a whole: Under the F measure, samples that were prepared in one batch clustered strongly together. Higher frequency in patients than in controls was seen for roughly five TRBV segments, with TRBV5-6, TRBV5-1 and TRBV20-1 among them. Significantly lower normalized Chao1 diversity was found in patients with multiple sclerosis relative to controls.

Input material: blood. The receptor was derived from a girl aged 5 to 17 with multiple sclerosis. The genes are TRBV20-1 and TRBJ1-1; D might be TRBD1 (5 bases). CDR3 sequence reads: CSASDGGMNTEAFF. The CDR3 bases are TGCAGTGCTAGTGATGGGGGGATGAACACTGAAGCTTTCTTT.